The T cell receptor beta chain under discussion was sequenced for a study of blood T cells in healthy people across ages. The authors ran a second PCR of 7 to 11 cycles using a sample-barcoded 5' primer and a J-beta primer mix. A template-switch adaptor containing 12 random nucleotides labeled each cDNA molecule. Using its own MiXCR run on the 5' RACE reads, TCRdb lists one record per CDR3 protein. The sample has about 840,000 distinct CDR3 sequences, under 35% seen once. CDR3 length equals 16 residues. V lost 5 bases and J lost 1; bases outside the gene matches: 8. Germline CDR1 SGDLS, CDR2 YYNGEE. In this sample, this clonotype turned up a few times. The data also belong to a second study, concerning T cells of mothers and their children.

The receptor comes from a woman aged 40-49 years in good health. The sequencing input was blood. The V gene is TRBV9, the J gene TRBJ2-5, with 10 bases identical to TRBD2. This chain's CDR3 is CASSPELAGTQETQYF. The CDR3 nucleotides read TGTGCCAGCAGTCCCGAACTAGCGGGGACCCAAGAGACCCAGTACTTC.